This passage covers 21 T cell receptor beta chains from one sample sequenced in a study of shared clonotypes between healthy human individuals. Repertoires were generated with immunoSEQ multiplex PCR, while TCRdb's copy carries only in-frame clones and drops some. This table has about a million clones, 76% appearing once. Specimen: memory CD4+ T cells sorted from blood. The subset here: CD45RA-negative fraction. The receptors originated from a man between 18 and 29 years old in good health.

The gene calls are TRBV7-9 and TRBJ2-2, with no clear D. Germline-derived CDR1 and CDR2 are SEHNR and FQNEAQ (reference sequence). CDR3 length equals 12 residues. Trimming removed 5 bases from V and 6 bases from J, with 7 bases in between. As DNA, the CDR3 is TGTGCCAGCAGCCCCAGGTCCGGGGAGCTGTTTTTT. It yields the protein CASSPRSGELFF. Full variable domain (outside the CDR3, taken from reference TRBV7-9 and TRBJ2-2): DTGVSQNPRHKITKRGQNVTFRCDPISEHNRLYWYRQTLGQGPEFLTYFQNEAQLEKSRLLSDRFSAERPKGSFSTLEIQRTEQGDSAMYLCASSPRSGELFFGEGSRLTVL.

The gene calls are TRBV29-1 and TRBJ2-1; 14 nucleotides match TRBD2. Per germline, CDR1 SQVTM and CDR2 ANQGSEA. The CDR3 has 12 amino acids. J gave up 9 bases and V 7 bases, and 2 bases lay outside the gene matches. The CDR3 DNA sequence: TGCAGCGAGACTAGCGGGGGGGGTGAGCAGTTCTTC. This encodes CSETSGGGEQFF.

The chain carries TRBV19 and TRBJ2-1; D may be TRBD1 (7 bases). V was clipped by 4 bases and J by 9 bases, with 10 bases between them. The CDR3 sequence is 12 residues long. Germline CDR1 LNHDA, CDR2 SQIVND (reference sequence). Here the CDR3 DNA reads TGTGCCAGTAGTACAGGGGGGTCTGAGCAGTTCTTC. Its protein product is CASSTGGSEQFF.

This clone was found many times. This rearrangement joins TRBV7-2 to TRBJ2-3; TRBD2 matches 8 bases. This CDR3 region has 17 residues. Germline V CDR1 and CDR2: SGHTA, FQGNSA. V trimming: 4 bases; J trimming: 6 bases; junction bases outside the gene matches: 15. The CDR3 loop reads CASSSLIAGLMRDTQYF. The CDR3 DNA reads as TGTGCCAGCAGCTCCCTGATAGCGGGGTTGATGCGTGATACGCAGTATTTT.

CDR3 region: CASRAGSTDTQYF. For the CDR3, the DNA is TGTGCCAGCAGAGCGGGTAGCACAGATACGCAGTATTTT. V usage is TRBV11-2 and J usage is TRBJ2-3, with TRBD2 as a possible D gene (6 bases). CDR1 SGHAT and CDR2 FQNNGV come from the germline V gene. V was pared by 6 bases and J by 0 bases, with 7 bases between. This CDR3 has 13 residues.

The chain uses TRBV18 and TRBJ2-2; either TRBD1 or TRBD2 may fit D (6 bases each). The V and J ends lost 7 bases and 7 bases respectively, with 16 bases between them. The CDR3 spans 14 residues. CDR1 KGHSH and CDR2 LQKENI come from the germline V gene. CDR3 in amino acids: CASCGTRTNGELFF. CDR3 nucleotide sequence: TGTGCCAGCTGCGGGACAAGGACGAACGGGGAGCTGTTTTTT.

The J gene is TRBJ1-1, the V gene TRBV14; 7 positions match TRBD1. Germline V gene lookup returns CDR1 SGHDN and CDR2 FVKESK. Trimming took 0 bases from V and 1 from J; bases not matched to a gene: 8. There are 17 residues in the CDR3. CDR3 DNA sequence: TGTGCCAGCAGCCAAGATGGGGCTACAGGGGAGAACACTGAAGCTTTCTTT. Its translation: CASSQDGATGENTEAFF.

This clone was observed once. The rearrangement links TRBV6-1 to TRBJ2-1; 9 nucleotides match TRBD1. J lost 3 bases, V lost 2 bases, and 5 bases had no gene match. Germline V gives CDR1 MNHNS, CDR2 SASEGT. The CDR3 length is 16 residues. CDR3 DNA: TGTGCCAGCAGTGAATCGGTGACAGGGGGCTACAATGAGCAGTTCTTC. It codes for CASSESVTGGYNEQFF.

The chain uses TRBV10-2 and TRBJ1-1; 7 nucleotides agree with TRBD1. This CDR3 has 16 residues. The V gene's germline CDR1 is WSHSY and CDR2 SAAADI. J was trimmed by 1 base and V by 6 bases; bases with no gene match: 11. As DNA, the CDR3 is TGCGCCAGCAGGGATCAGGGGGACGGACGGAACACTGAAGCTTTCTTT. Its translation: CASRDQGDGRNTEAFF.

This clone has more than one count but fewer than ten. This clone may be a read error of a much larger clone one base away. The same CDR3 also results from other DNA sequences found in this sample. The chain uses TRBV18 and TRBJ2-3; D is unclear. The germline V and J ends were trimmed by 3 bases and 0 bases, with 1 base remaining between them. CDR1 is KGHSH and CDR2 is LQKENI in the germline V gene. The CDR3 length is 12 residues. The CDR3 DNA reads as TGTGCCAGCTCACCTAGCACAGATACGCAGTATTTT. Translating it yields CASSPSTDTQYF.

This clone has a handful of counts. The rearrangement links TRBV29-1 to TRBJ2-3; D is uncertain. The germline gives CDR1 SQVTM, CDR2 ANQGSEA. CDR3 length: 16 residues. With 0 bases removed from V and 0 bases from J, the gap between germline ends came to 13 bases. CDR3 DNA sequence: TGCAGCGTTGAAGATAGTTCGGCAGGTAGCACAGATACGCAGTATTTT. Its translation is CSVEDSSAGSTDTQYF.

This clone was seen a single time. The chain couples TRBV6-6 to TRBJ2-6; D call uncertain. This CDR3 spans 15 amino acids. Germline lookup yields CDR1 MNHNY and CDR2 SVGAGI (reference sequence). V lost 0 bases and J lost 2, with 5 bases in between. Here the CDR3 reads CASSYSGTGANVLTF. CDR3 coding DNA: TGTGCCAGCAGTTACTCGGGTACTGGGGCCAACGTCCTGACTTTC.

The chain recombines TRBV28 with TRBJ2-1, with 11 bases identical to TRBD1. The CDR3 is 16 amino acids. Germline CDR1 and CDR2: MDHEN and SYDVKM. V gave up 8 bases and J gave up 3 bases; unmatched junction bases: 9. The CDR3 DNA sequence: TGTGCCAGCGAGTTCGTCGGGACAGGGGGCTACAATGAGCAGTTCTTC. Amino acids: CASEFVGTGGYNEQFF.

This clone was seen a handful of times. The CDR3 DNA reads as TGTGCCAGCAGTAGACAGGGGGCTGGGGCCAACGTCCTGACTTTC. Protein product: CASSRQGAGANVLTF. This chain connects TRBV6-6 to TRBJ2-6, with 9 positions matching TRBD1. V trimming: 5 bases; J trimming: 2 bases; junction bases outside the gene matches: 1. Germline values: CDR1 MNHNY, CDR2 SVGAGI (reference sequence). The CDR3 length is 15 residues.

The count of this clone is one. The rearrangement uses TRBV4-1 and TRBJ2-1, with TRBD2 identical over 12 bases. Germline CDR1 reads MGHRA; CDR2 reads YSYEKL. The CDR3 length is 17 residues. Losses at the gene ends were 3 bases for V and 5 bases for J; bases not matched to a gene: 8. The CDR3 sequence: CASSQARLAGVDNEQFF. As DNA, the CDR3 is TGCGCCAGCAGCCAGGCTCGACTAGCGGGAGTTGACAATGAGCAGTTCTTC.

This chain joins TRBV29-1 and TRBJ2-3; 11 nucleotides match TRBD2. The length of the CDR3 is 14 residues. In germline, CDR1 is SQVTM, CDR2 ANQGSEA. V was clipped by 5 bases and J by 5 bases; unmatched bases: 6. In nucleotides, the CDR3 is TGCAGCGTTAGACTAGCGGGATTGGGAGATACGCAGTATTTT. This translates into CSVRLAGLGDTQYF.

This sequence joins TRBV18 and TRBJ2-4; TRBD1 is a possible D gene (6 bases). V lost 6 bases to trimming and J lost 5 bases, with 14 bases between them. CDR3 length: 14 residues. The germline gives CDR1 KGHSH, CDR2 LQKENI. CDR3 in DNA: TGTGCCAGCTCGCCAGCCCGGACAGAAAACATTCAGTACTTC. It encodes CASSPARTENIQYF.

The chain is built from TRBV7-2 and TRBJ1-1, with D unclear. Germline assignment: CDR1 SGHTA and CDR2 FQGNSA. The germline V and J ends were trimmed by 1 base and 3 bases, with 21 bases remaining between them. CDR3 length equals 18 residues. The CDR3 DNA is TGTGCCAGCAGCTTAGAGGGTCTGGGCGGGCGGATGGACACTGAAGCTTTCTTT. This sequence encodes CASSLEGLGGRMDTEAFF.

The V call is TRBV4-1, the J call TRBJ2-7; no reliable D call. Germline CDR1 reads MGHRA; CDR2 reads YSYEKL. The CDR3 sequence is 15 residues long. V was pared by 0 bases and J by 2 bases, with 11 bases between. The DNA for the CDR3 is TGCGCCAGCAGCCAAGACGCTATCCCAGCCTACGAGCAGTACTTC. This translates into CASSQDAIPAYEQYF.

This clone occurred a few times. The chain has TRBV9 and TRBJ1-1, with TRBD1 matching 8 bases. Unmatched junction bases numbered 2, after V lost 3 bases and J lost 10 bases. Germline CDR1 is SGDLS and CDR2 is YYNGEE. This CDR3 is 11 amino acids long. The CDR3 coding sequence is TGTGCCAGCAGCGGGGGACAGGCAGCTTTCTTT. This translates into CASSGGQAAFF.

The chain couples TRBV5-1 to TRBJ2-7; D possibly corresponds to TRBD1 (5 bases). There are 13 residues in the CDR3. Germline lookup yields CDR1 SGHRS and CDR2 YFSETQ. Trimming left V 7 bases short and J 2 bases short, with 13 bases between. The CDR3 protein is CASSAGHPYEQYF. CDR3 nucleotides: TGCGCCAGCTCCGCTGGACATCCCTACGAGCAGTACTTC.